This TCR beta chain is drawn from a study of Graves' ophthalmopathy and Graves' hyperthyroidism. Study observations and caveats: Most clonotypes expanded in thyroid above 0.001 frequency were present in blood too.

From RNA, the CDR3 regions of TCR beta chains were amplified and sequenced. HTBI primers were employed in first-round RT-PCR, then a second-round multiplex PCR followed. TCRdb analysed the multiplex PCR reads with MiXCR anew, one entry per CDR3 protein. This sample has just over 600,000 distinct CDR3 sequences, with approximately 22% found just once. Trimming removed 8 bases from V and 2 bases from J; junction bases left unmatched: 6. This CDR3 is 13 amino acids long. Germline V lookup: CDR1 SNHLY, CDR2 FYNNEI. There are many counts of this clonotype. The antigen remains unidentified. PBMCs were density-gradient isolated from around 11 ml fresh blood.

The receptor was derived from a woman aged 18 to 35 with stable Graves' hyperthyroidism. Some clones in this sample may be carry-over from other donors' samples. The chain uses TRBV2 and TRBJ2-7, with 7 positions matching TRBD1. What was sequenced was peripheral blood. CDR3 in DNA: TGTGCCAGCTTAAGGGGACAGCCCTACGAGCAGTACTTC. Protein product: CASLRGQPYEQYF.